The 32 T cell receptor beta chains given below trace back to one sample, sequenced in a study of regulatory T cells in long-lasting Graves disease. The time point is: persistent/refractory GD, antithyroid drugs over 5 years with positive TRAb. From RNA extracted from PBMCs, the TCR library was made. Through Arm-PCR of CDR3 regions and iRepertoire HTBI primers, TCR beta libraries were built. MiXCR, run by TCRdb on the multiplex PCR reads, gives a single entry per CDR3 protein. The sample holds hundreds of thousands of distinct CDR3 sequences, less than 25% seen once. Source: peripheral blood mononuclear cells (PBMCs), taken when the disease was refractory, from a patient treated with antithyroid drugs. These receptors all stem from a female donor with Graves disease.

A note on this clonotype: Possible read error: a much larger clone is one base away. The chain links TRBV29-1 to TRBJ1-1; TRBD1 agrees at 7 bases. The germline V gene has CDR1 SQVTM and CDR2 ANQGSEA. This CDR3 has 15 amino acids. CDR3 nucleotides: TGCAGCGTCCGGGTGGGGACAGACCCGAACACTGGAGCTTTCTTT. Translating it yields CSVRVGTDPNTGAFF.

V gene TRBV3-1 combines with J gene TRBJ1-5, with unresolved D. The CDR3 runs to 15 residues. Trimming removed 0 bases at V and 5 bases at J, with 11 bases between. Germline V CDR1 and CDR2: LGHDT, YNNKEL (reference sequence). The DNA for the CDR3 is TGTGCCAGCAGCCAAGATAGCTACGGCTATCAGCCCCAGCATTTT. Translation gives CASSQDSYGYQPQHF. The full variable domain, in which reference TRBV3-1 and TRBJ1-5 provide the parts outside the CDR3, is DTAVSQTPKYLVTQMGNDKSIKCEQNLGHDTMYWYKQDSKKFLKIMFSYNNKELIINETVPNRFSPKSPDKAHLNLHINSLELGDSAVYFCASSQDSYGYQPQHFGDGTRLSIL.

In this sample, this clonotype turned up a few times. The chain is built from TRBV29-1 and TRBJ1-1, with a tentative D call TRBD1 (5 bases). The CDR3 length is 12 residues. V was shortened by 6 bases and J by 5 bases, with 13 bases between the two germline ends. Germline CDR1 SQVTM, CDR2 ANQGSEA. The chain's CDR3 is CSVGRAGTEAFF. The CDR3 DNA reads TGCAGCGTGGGACGGGCGGGTACTGAAGCTTTCTTT.

This clonotype was picked up many times. V is TRBV7-9 and J is TRBJ2-5, with D possibly matching TRBD2 (6 bases). V lost 5 bases, J lost 5 bases, and 15 bases lay in between. CDR1 and CDR2 (germline): SEHNR, FQNEAQ (reference sequence). This CDR3 spans 14 amino acids. CDR3 DNA: TGTGCCAGCAGCACGCAGGGTGGGAGGGAGACCCAGTACTTC. It yields the protein CASSTQGGRETQYF.

This clonotype was seen many times. The chain couples TRBV30 to TRBJ1-1; D ambiguous. The CDR3 has 11 residues. Trimming removed 1 base from V and 7 bases from J, with 7 bases in between. Per the germline V gene, CDR1 is GTSNPN and CDR2 is SVGIG (reference sequence). CDR3 sequence: CAWSGSHEAFF. CDR3 sequence (DNA): TGTGCCTGGAGTGGGAGCCATGAAGCTTTCTTT.

The gene calls are TRBV6-2 or TRBV6-3 and TRBJ2-2, with TRBD1 identical over 10 bases. V was pared by 1 base and J by 6 bases, with 2 bases of the junction left unmatched. This CDR3 comprises 15 residues. Germline CDR1 and CDR2: MNHEY and SVGEGT. The chain's CDR3 is CASSYYGQGAGELFF. CDR3 sequence (DNA): TGTGCCAGCAGTTACTATGGACAGGGGGCCGGGGAGCTGTTTTTT.

This clonotype was detected ten times or more. V is TRBV12-3 or TRBV12-4 and J is TRBJ1-6; 8 bases are a match to TRBD1. After removal of 5 bases from V and 7 bases from J, the junction contained 10 bases not matched to a gene. The CDR3 covers 16 residues. In DNA form, the CDR3 reads TGTGCCAGCAGTATGCCCTTCCGGGACAGGAATTCACCCCTCCACTTT. Translation: CASSMPFRDRNSPLHF.

A remark on this clonotype: This sequence may be a read error, since a much larger clone differs from it by one base. J is TRBJ1-6 and V is TRBV6-5; D gene ambiguous. CDR3 length: 15 residues. In germline, CDR1 is MNHEY, CDR2 SVGAGI. The CDR3 loop is CANSYRPAGDSPLHF. The CDR3 DNA is TGTGCCAACAGTTATCGTCCAGCAGGAGACTCACCCCTCCACTTT.

In this sample, this clonotype turned up many times. This chain connects TRBV12-5 to TRBJ1-1; D not certain. The CDR3 is 16 residues long. CDR1 LGHNT and CDR2 FRNRAP come from the germline V gene. V was shortened by 6 bases and J by 1 base, with 18 bases between the two germline ends. The CDR3 DNA reads as TGTGCTAGTGGCGCGTGGACTTCGGACGGGAACACTGAAGCTTTCTTT. Protein: CASGAWTSDGNTEAFF.

This clonotype has more than one count but fewer than ten. One junction end disagrees with the germline gene, perhaps due to a read error. The chain has TRBV3-1 and TRBJ1-4; 9 nucleotides line up with TRBD1. The CDR3 runs 14 residues. Germline assignment: CDR1 LGHDT and CDR2 YNNKEL (reference sequence). CDR3 amino acids: CASSPGTGNEKLFF. In DNA, the CDR3 is TGCGCCAGCAGCCCCGGGACAGGGAATGAAAAACTGTTTTTT.

This clonotype was counted ten times or more. The CDR3 here is CASSLGPVSTEAFF. For the CDR3, the DNA is TGTGCCAGCAGCTTAGGGCCCGTGAGCACTGAAGCTTTCTTT. This chain connects TRBV11-1 to TRBJ1-1, with D unresolved. V lost 1 base, J lost 4 bases, and 10 bases lay in between. Germline CDR1 and CDR2: SGHAT and FQDESV (reference sequence). The CDR3 runs to 14 residues.

This clonotype showed up many times. CDR3 amino acids: CASILRGGHANTGELFF. The CDR3 nucleotides are TGTGCCAGCATCCTTAGGGGGGGCCACGCGAACACCGGGGAGCTGTTTTTT. This chain joins TRBV6-1 and TRBJ2-2, with a possible D match to TRBD2 (7 bases). The CDR3 is 17 residues long. With 7 bases removed from V and 0 bases from J, the gap between germline ends came to 18 bases. Per germline, CDR1 MNHNS and CDR2 SASEGT.

This clonotype was recorded a few times. V is TRBV28 and J is TRBJ2-2; the match to TRBD2 covers 15 bases. The trim removed 4 bases at V and 1 base at J, leaving 1 base unmatched. Germline V gene sequence: CDR1 MDHEN, CDR2 SYDVKM. This CDR3 is 17 amino acids long. The CDR3 DNA reads TGTGCCAGCAGTTCGGGACTAGCGGGAGGGAACACCGGGGAGCTGTTTTTT. Protein sequence: CASSSGLAGGNTGELFF.

The sample holds a few counts of this clonotype. The chain combines TRBV6-1 with TRBJ2-3, with 7 bases lining up with TRBD1. This CDR3 has 15 amino acids. V lost 7 bases and J lost 0; bases outside the gene matches: 7. CDR1 and CDR2 from the germline V gene are MNHNS and SASEGT. CDR3 loop: CASTIDRVSTDTQYF. CDR3 bases: TGTGCCAGCACCATCGACAGGGTGAGCACAGATACGCAGTATTTT.

In its sample, this clonotype was seen many times. The chain uses TRBV2 and TRBJ2-7; D remains ambiguous. Germline values: CDR1 SNHLY, CDR2 FYNNEI. The V end lost 1 base, the J end lost 12 bases, and 13 bases lay between the germline ends. This CDR3 is built from 12 residues. The CDR3 coding sequence is TGTGCCAGCAGTGAAGTAGTCAGGCGGCTGTACTTC. This gives the protein CASSEVVRRLYF.

On this clonotype itself: This could be a read error, since a much larger clone is one nucleotide away. In DNA, the CDR3 is TGTGCCACCAGCAGCGCGGAGGGCTACGAGCAGTACTTC. This gives the protein CATSSAEGYEQYF. This chain joins TRBV15 and TRBJ2-7, with a possible D match to TRBD2 (6 bases). Looked up from germline, CDR1 is LNHNV and CDR2 is YYDKDF (reference sequence). The CDR3 extends over 13 amino acids. Deletions cut 3 bases from V and 3 bases from J, with 9 bases between.

The chain carries TRBV28 and TRBJ2-3, with 12 bases matching TRBD2. After removal of 7 bases from V and 5 bases from J, the junction contained 22 bases not matched to a gene. The CDR3 length is 20 residues. Germline CDR1 is MDHEN and CDR2 is SYDVKM. CDR3 loop: CASNDPGPSGRVLDRDTQYF. Here the CDR3 DNA reads TGTGCCAGCAACGACCCCGGGCCTAGCGGGAGGGTATTAGACCGAGATACGCAGTATTTT.

This clonotype was counted between two and nine times. This chain links TRBV14 with TRBJ1-1; unclear D gene. The germline V and J ends were trimmed by 3 bases and 6 bases, with 11 bases remaining between them. The CDR3 totals 13 residues. Germline V gene sequence: CDR1 SGHDN, CDR2 FVKESK. The CDR3 here is CASSHLLIAEAFF. The CDR3 nucleotides read TGTGCCAGCAGCCATCTATTAATCGCTGAAGCTTTCTTT.

This clonotype was picked up many times. The chain recombines TRBV19 with TRBJ1-5, with 9 bases matching TRBD1. CDR1 and CDR2 from the germline V gene are LNHDA and SQIVND (reference sequence). Trimming removed 6 bases from V and 6 bases from J; junction bases left unmatched: 15. CDR3 length: 17 residues. CDR3 DNA: TGTGCCAGTAGCGACCCACGACCGGGACAGGGTGGTCAGCCCCAGCATTTT. This translates into CASSDPRPGQGGQPQHF.

Ten or more counts support this clonotype. This rearrangement joins TRBV28 to TRBJ1-5, with D possibly being TRBD1 (5 bases). The CDR3 runs 16 residues. The V gene lost 6 bases and the J gene lost 0 bases, with 15 bases spanning the gap. Germline-derived CDR1 and CDR2 are MDHEN and SYDVKM. This CDR3 reads CASSSEGLDSNQPQHF. The CDR3 DNA reads as TGTGCCAGCAGCTCCGAGGGGCTAGATAGCAATCAGCCCCAGCATTTT.

This clonotype has a count of ten or more. This chain uses TRBV6-1 with TRBJ1-1; D is unresolved. The CDR3 runs 13 residues. V lost 6 bases and J lost 1, with 9 bases in between. CDR1 MNHNS and CDR2 SASEGT come from the germline V gene. CDR3 sequence (DNA): TGTGCCAGCAGCGGCTTACGGAACACTGAAGCTTTCTTT. Translated, it gives CASSGLRNTEAFF.

Notes on this clonotype: With a much larger clone just one base away, this may be a read error. The CDR3 end shows no conserved phenylalanine or tryptophan, and so a read error is likely. This chain joins TRBV20-1 and TRBJ1-1; weak D call: TRBD1 (6 bases). Trimming removed 3 bases from V and 3 bases from J, with 11 bases in between. The CDR3 runs 13 residues. Germline CDR1 and CDR2: DFQATT and SNEGSKA (reference sequence). CDR3 sequence (DNA): TGCAGTGCTAGTGCGGGGGCGGACACTGAAGCTTTCCTT. Residues: CSASAGADTEAFL.

This clonotype was observed many times. This sequence joins TRBV29-1 and TRBJ2-7; D may be TRBD2 (5 bases). Germline-derived CDR1 and CDR2 are SQVTM and ANQGSEA. The CDR3 has 12 amino acids. V lost 2 bases, J lost 3 bases, and 8 bases lay in between. The CDR3 DNA reads as TGCAGCGTTGAAACCGGGATCTACGAGCAGTACTTC. The encoded protein is CSVETGIYEQYF.

This clonotype was detected a few times. The rearrangement joins TRBV29-1 to TRBJ2-2; no definite D call. Trimming left V 3 bases short and J 6 bases short, with 2 bases between. This CDR3 comprises 10 residues. CDR1 is SQVTM, CDR2 ANQGSEA, per germline. CDR3 sequence (DNA): TGCAGCGTTGAGGCCGGGGAGCTGTTTTTT. Translated, it gives CSVEAGELFF.

The chain recombines TRBV5-1 with TRBJ2-2; D perhaps matches TRBD1 (6 bases). The CDR3 has 16 residues. Deletions cut 1 base from V and 4 bases from J, with 14 bases between. CDR1 and CDR2 (germline): SGHRS, YFSETQ. CDR3 amino acids: CASSLRVRGGTGELFF. The DNA of the CDR3 is TGCGCCAGCAGCTTGAGAGTTCGAGGGGGCACCGGGGAGCTGTTTTTT.

This clonotype was counted at least ten times. This rearrangement joins TRBV7-2 to TRBJ1-2; 8 positions agree with TRBD1. From germline, CDR1 is SGHTA and CDR2 FQGNSA. Germline trimming cut 5 bases from V and 4 bases from J; bases unmatched to any gene: 9. This CDR3 spans 15 amino acids. The CDR3 DNA is TGTGCCAGCAGCACTCCGGGACAGGCGTCCTATGGCTACACCTTC. This translates into CASSTPGQASYGYTF.

A remark on this clonotype: Because it lacks the conserved phenylalanine or tryptophan at the end, this CDR3 is likely a read error. J is TRBJ1-1 and V is TRBV18; 8 bases match TRBD1. The CDR3 spans 15 residues. J gave up 4 bases and V 3 bases, and 7 bases lay outside the gene matches. CDR1 and CDR2 from the germline V gene are KGHSH and LQKENI. CDR3 sequence: CASSPRTGSTTEAFL. In DNA form, the CDR3 reads TGTGCCAGCTCACCGAGGACAGGGTCGACCACTGAAGCTTTCCTT.

Of note for this clonotype: A much larger clone sits a single nucleotide away, making a read error possible. The chain recombines TRBV7-2 with TRBJ1-4; D remains unclear. CDR3 length equals 14 residues. Germline V lookup: CDR1 SGHTA, CDR2 FQGNSA. V gave up 5 bases and J gave up 5 bases, with 12 bases separating them. The CDR3 DNA follows: TGTGCCAGCAGCACCCACTTGGCGAATGAAAAACTGTTTTTT. Its translation is CASSTHLANEKLFF. Supplemented by reference TRBV7-2 and TRBJ1-4, the full variable domain reads GAGVSQSPSNKVTEKGKDVELRCDPISGHTALYWYRQSLGQGLEFLIYFQGNSAPDKSGLPSDRFSAERTGGSVSTLTIQRTQQEDSAVYLCASSTHLANEKLFFGSGTQLSVL.

The CDR3 nucleotides read TGTGCCAGCAGTTGGACTAGCGGGAAAGAAAACATTCAGTACTTC. It codes for CASSWTSGKENIQYF. The chain carries TRBV6-5 and TRBJ2-4; TRBD2 matches at 12 bases. Germline V lookup: CDR1 MNHEY, CDR2 SVGAGI. The ends lost 4 bases at V and 5 bases at J; junction bases unmatched: 3. The CDR3 loop spans 15 amino acids.

This clonotype appeared a few times. The chain is built from TRBV5-1 and TRBJ1-3, with D unresolved. The CDR3 consists of 16 residues. CDR1 and CDR2 from the germline V gene are SGHRS and YFSETQ. V was trimmed by 1 base and J by 0 bases, leaving 11 bases between them. This chain's CDR3 is CASSLFPDHSGNTIYF. CDR3 in DNA: TGCGCCAGCAGCTTGTTTCCGGACCACTCTGGAAACACCATATATTTT. The full variable domain, with the rest looked up from reference TRBV5-1 and TRBJ1-3, is KAGVTQTPRYLIKTRGQQVTLSCSPISGHRSVSWYQQTPGQGLQFLFEYFSETQRNKGNFPGRFSGRQFSNSRSEMNVSTLELGDSALYLCASSLFPDHSGNTIYFGEGSWLTVV.

This clonotype was seen only a few times. The J gene is TRBJ2-7, the V gene TRBV5-1, with a tentative D call TRBD2 (6 bases). V shed 5 bases and J shed 5 bases, with 17 bases lying between them. Germline V gives CDR1 SGHRS, CDR2 YFSETQ. The CDR3 extends over 14 amino acids. CDR3 sequence (DNA): TGCGCCAGCAGAGGGATGGGGGGACGAGACGAGCAGTACTTC. This sequence encodes CASRGMGGRDEQYF.

A remark on this clonotype: A much larger clonotype is one base distant, so this may be a read error. V is TRBV7-8 and J is TRBJ2-2, with D possibly TRBD1 on 6 matching bases. V gave up 5 bases and J gave up 0 bases, with 7 bases separating them. This CDR3 has 14 residues. Germline values: CDR1 SGHVS, CDR2 FQNEAQ. CDR3 nucleotides: TGTGCCAGCAGCCGGACAGCGAACACCGGGGAGCTGTTTTTT. It yields the protein CASSRTANTGELFF.